The rows below give T cell receptor beta chains drawn from one sample of a study of cytomegalovirus exposure and HLA in healthy donors. Using immunoSEQ multiplex PCR, the repertoire was profiled, and TCRdb retains in-frame clones only, with some absent. The repertoire consists of 110,000 to 150,000 clones, with about 75% occurring once and the leading ten covering about 6.5%. The sample consisted of PBMCs. These receptors all stem from a man aged 25-40 years in good health and CMV-seronegative. CDR3s include the opening cysteine and the closing phenylalanine or tryptophan. A D gene is named only where the DNA matches it firmly. For some rows the clone size is stated as once, few or many, or as a class when expanded; others skip it.

TRBV15	TRBJ2-5	NA	TRBD2	CATSRDGLAGGPETQYF	TGTGCCACCAGCAGAGATGGACTAGCGGGAGGGCCTGAGACCCAGTACTTC
TRBV7-3	TRBJ2-2	NA	NA	CASSPQGGELFF	TGTGCCAGCAGCCCGCAGGGCGGTGAGCTGTTTTTT
TRBV19	TRBJ2-1	few	NA	CASSIGWEEREQFF	TGTGCCAGTAGTATCGGTTGGGAGGAGCGAGAGCAGTTCTTC
TRBV28	TRBJ2-7	NA	NA	CASSWKGNSYEQYF	TGTGCCAGCAGTTGGAAGGGGAACTCCTACGAGCAGTACTTC
TRBV2	TRBJ2-3	NA	NA	CASMAEITDTQYF	TGTGCCAGCATGGCGGAAATCACAGATACGCAGTATTTT
TRBV4-2	TRBJ1-4	NA	TRBD1	CASSQPPGTGAGEKLFF	TGTGCCAGCAGCCAACCGCCAGGGACAGGCGCCGGTGAAAAACTGTTTTTT
TRBV2	TRBJ1-6	NA	NA	CASVEEIGSPLHF	TGTGCCAGCGTGGAGGAAATCGGTTCACCCCTCCACTTT
TRBV4-1	TRBJ1-5	NA	TRBD1	CASSLTGGNQPQHF	TGCGCCAGCAGCCTAACAGGGGGGAATCAGCCCCAGCATTTT
TRBV5-1	TRBJ2-7	NA	TRBD1	CASSVGQADSYEQYF	TGCGCCAGCAGCGTGGGACAGGCCGACTCCTACGAGCAGTACTTC
TRBV19	TRBJ2-5	NA	TRBD1	CASSMGQGLKTQYF	TGTGCCAGTAGTATGGGACAGGGGTTGAAGACCCAGTACTTC
TRBV6-1	TRBJ2-3	NA	TRBD2	CASSEARTSGFTDTQYF	TGTGCCAGCAGTGAAGCTAGGACTAGCGGATTTACAGATACGCAGTATTTT
TRBV11-3	TRBJ1-1	NA	NA	CASSLVGSTEAFF	TGTGCCAGCAGCTTAGTGGGCAGCACTGAAGCTTTCTTT
TRBV9	TRBJ2-3	NA	TRBD2	CASSVVSGGVDTQYF	TGTGCCAGCAGCGTAGTAAGCGGGGGGGTAGATACGCAGTATTTT
TRBV2	TRBJ2-7	NA	TRBD1	CASYLGQNVYEQYF	TGTGCCAGCTATTTGGGACAGAATGTCTACGAGCAGTACTTC
TRBV11-3	TRBJ2-1	NA	TRBD1	CASSGDRGAGEQFF	TGTGCCAGCAGCGGGGACAGGGGGGCCGGGGAGCAGTTCTTC
TRBV28	TRBJ2-1	NA	NA	CASRWSGAPTYNEQFF	TGTGCCAGCCGTTGGTCGGGAGCCCCTACCTACAATGAGCAGTTCTTC
TRBV9	TRBJ2-7	once	NA	CASSDQQSSYEQYF	TGTGCCAGCAGCGACCAACAGAGCTCCTACGAGCAGTACTTC
TRBV4-1	TRBJ1-5	NA	TRBD1	CASSQEVTGEQPQHF	TGCGCCAGCAGCCAAGAGGTTACAGGGGAGCAGCCCCAGCATTTT
TRBV27	TRBJ2-2	NA	TRBD1	CASSLRDRGGTGELFF	TGTGCCAGCAGTTTAAGGGACAGGGGTGGCACCGGGGAGCTGTTTTTT
TRBV6-5	TRBJ1-4	once	NA	CASSSNSREEGEKLFF	TGTGCCAGCAGTTCGAACTCGCGGGAGGAAGGTGAAAAACTGTTTTTT
TRBV5-1	TRBJ2-2	once	NA	CASSSRTDSTGELFF	TGCGCCAGCAGCTCCCGGACAGACAGTACCGGGGAGCTGTTTTTT
TRBV6-6	TRBJ1-6	NA	NA	CASSFQGEGSPLHF	TGTGCCAGCAGTTTCCAGGGTGAAGGGTCACCCCTCCACTTT
TRBV5-1	TRBJ2-4	few	NA	CASSLERPGKNIQYF	TGCGCCAGCAGCTTGGAGAGGCCTGGGAAAAACATTCAGTACTTC